One and the same sample provided the 18 T cell receptor beta chains below, sequenced in a study of T cell responses to AZD1222 COVID-19 vaccine. The assay was immunoSEQ multiplex PCR, and TCRdb's table has in-frame clones only and misses some. The data hold roughly 180,000 clones, with approximately 91% observed a single time. The material sequenced was peripheral blood, taken 28 days after the second AZD1222 dose. The receptors were sampled from an adult who received the AZD1222 COVID-19 vaccine.

In the case of this clone: At one of its ends the junction is not consistent with the germline gene, which may arise from a read error. This chain connects TRBV7-7 to TRBJ2-5; D possibly corresponds to TRBD2 (5 bases). CDR3 length: 13 residues. The V gene's germline CDR1 is SSHAT and CDR2 FNYEAQ (reference sequence). CDR3 residues: CASSTGYQETQYF. The CDR3 bases are TGTGCTAGCAGCACGGGGTACCAAGAGACCCAGTACTTC.

A word on this clone: Other nucleotide sequences from this sample produce the same CDR3. CDR3 nucleotides: TGTGCCAGCAGTGAACGGGGGGGCAATCAGCCCCAGCATTTT. Residues: CASSERGGNQPQHF. The chain uses TRBV2 and TRBJ1-5; D may be TRBD1 (5 bases). V lost 2 bases and J 2 bases, leaving 7 bases between the germline ends. CDR1 and CDR2 from the germline V gene are SNHLY and FYNNEI. CDR3 length equals 14 residues.

CDR3 residues: CASSLGANTEAFF. The CDR3 nucleotides read TGCGCCAGCAGCCTGGGGGCGAACACTGAAGCTTTCTTT. The chain joins TRBV5-1 to TRBJ1-1, with D possibly TRBD1 on 6 matching bases. Trimming cost V 4 bases and J 1 base, with 8 bases left between them. The CDR3 length is 13 residues. From germline, CDR1 is SGHRS and CDR2 YFSETQ.

The rearrangement links TRBV19 to TRBJ1-4; maybe TRBD1 (6 bases). Trimming shortened V by 7 bases and J by 4 bases, and 13 bases separated the two germline ends. In germline, CDR1 is LNHDA, CDR2 SQIVND (reference sequence). This CDR3 has 14 amino acids. The CDR3 is CASTRGGLNEKLFF. The CDR3 bases are TGTGCCAGTACCCGAGGGGGACTTAATGAAAAACTGTTTTTT.

The chain links TRBV3-1 (or the pseudogene TRBV3-2) to TRBJ1-1; no firm D call. This CDR3 is built from 15 residues. CDR1 LGHDT and CDR2 YNNKEL come from the germline V gene (reference sequence). With 4 bases removed from V and 0 bases from J, the gap between germline ends came to 12 bases. This CDR3 is CASSLSHLLNTEAFF. The DNA for the CDR3 is TGTGCCAGCAGCCTAAGCCACCTCTTGAACACTGAAGCTTTCTTT.

The chain has TRBV30 and TRBJ1-1; 7 nucleotides agree with TRBD1. CDR3 length equals 14 residues. With V trimmed by 3 bases and J by 5 bases, 9 bases remained unmatched. Germline V lookup: CDR1 GTSNPN, CDR2 SVGIG (reference sequence). The CDR3 coding sequence is TGTGCCTGGAGGAGGGGACAGTGGTCAACTGAAGCTTTCTTT. Translated, it gives CAWRRGQWSTEAFF.

This chain connects TRBV18 to TRBJ2-2; D uncertain. Trimming took 3 bases from V and 0 from J, leaving 5 bases between them. This CDR3 comprises 14 residues. Germline-derived CDR1 and CDR2 are KGHSH and LQKENI. CDR3 loop: CASSPGPNTGELFF. CDR3 DNA: TGTGCCAGCTCACCTGGCCCGAACACCGGGGAGCTGTTTTTT. The variable domain in full, completed from reference TRBV18 and TRBJ2-2, reads NAGVMQNPRHLVRRRGQEARLRCSPMKGHSHVYWYRQLPEEGLKFMVYLQKENIIDESGMPKERFSAEFPKEGPSILRIQQVVRGDSAAYFCASSPGPNTGELFFGEGSRLTVL.

This chain uses TRBV18 with TRBJ1-2; the D is unclear. Trimming shortened V by 0 bases and J by 6 bases, and 11 bases separated the two germline ends. This CDR3 is 14 amino acids long. Germline loops: CDR1 KGHSH, CDR2 LQKENI. Here the CDR3 reads CASSPPGLPDGYTF. DNA for the CDR3: TGTGCCAGCTCACCACCTGGCCTTCCCGATGGCTACACCTTC.

This clone was observed once. The chain couples TRBV19 to TRBJ1-1; D remains ambiguous. The CDR3 loop spans 12 amino acids. V gave up 6 bases and J gave up 2 bases, with 7 bases separating them. The germline V gene has CDR1 LNHDA and CDR2 SQIVND (reference sequence). The CDR3, as DNA: TGTGCCAGTAGACAGAGTAACACTGAAGCTTTCTTT. Translated: CASRQSNTEAFF.

The V gene is TRBV2, the J gene TRBJ2-7; D remains ambiguous. The CDR3 contains 13 residues. V lost 7 bases, J lost 3 bases, and 13 bases lay in between. CDR1 is SNHLY and CDR2 is FYNNEI in the germline V gene. The chain's CDR3 is CASKRVGNYEQYF. CDR3 nucleotides: TGTGCCAGCAAACGGGTGGGGAACTACGAGCAGTACTTC.

This clone appeared a few times. The CDR3 reads CASSLDRLDQPQHF. The CDR3 DNA reads as TGCGCCAGCAGCTTGGACAGGCTTGATCAGCCCCAGCATTTT. V usage is TRBV5-1 and J usage is TRBJ1-5; weak D call: TRBD1 (5 bases). The CDR3 loop spans 14 amino acids. V was cut by 0 bases and J by 5 bases, with 9 bases left in between. CDR1 is SGHRS, CDR2 YFSETQ, per germline. Looking up the rest from reference TRBV5-1 and TRBJ1-5 gives the full variable domain: KAGVTQTPRYLIKTRGQQVTLSCSPISGHRSVSWYQQTPGQGLQFLFEYFSETQRNKGNFPGRFSGRQFSNSRSEMNVSTLELGDSALYLCASSLDRLDQPQHFGDGTRLSIL.

The table lists this clone with a few counts. J is TRBJ1-1 and V is TRBV6-5; the match to TRBD1 covers 9 bases. Germline lookup yields CDR1 MNHEY and CDR2 SVGAGI. Trimming took 6 bases from V and 10 from J; bases not matched to a gene: 9. The CDR3 is 13 amino acids. CDR3 in amino acids: CASRQQGAGSAFF. The CDR3 DNA sequence: TGTGCCAGCAGGCAACAGGGGGCAGGTTCAGCTTTCTTT.

V gene TRBV27 combines with J gene TRBJ2-7; D might be TRBD2 (6 bases). Germline V CDR1 and CDR2: MNHEY, SMNVEV (reference sequence). CDR3 length: 13 residues. Trimming stripped 6 bases from V and 5 bases from J, with 14 bases between. The CDR3: CASSLGLSHEQYF. The DNA for the CDR3 is TGTGCCAGCAGCCTCGGACTATCCCACGAGCAGTACTTC.

This clone was counted a single time. CDR3 DNA: TGCAGTGCGGTAGGGCGCTACGAGCAGTACTTC. It encodes CSAVGRYEQYF. The chain combines TRBV20-1 with TRBJ2-7; D remains unclear. This CDR3 comprises 11 residues. Germline V gene lookup returns CDR1 DFQATT and CDR2 SNEGSKA (reference sequence). The germline V and J ends were trimmed by 6 bases and 3 bases, with 9 bases remaining between them.

The chain recombines TRBV21-1 with TRBJ2-1; the listed D gene, TRBD1, was not tested against the DNA. TRBV21-1 is a known pseudogene. This CDR3 is built from 16 residues. DNA for the CDR3: TGTGCCAGCAGCAAAGGGGCCAGGGGTCTCCTCCTTGAGCAGTTCTTC. Amino acids: CASSKGARGLLLEQFF.

The V and J genes are TRBV12-3 or TRBV12-4 and TRBJ2-1, with a tentative D call TRBD1 (5 bases). The CDR3 is 13 residues long. Trimming stripped 5 bases from V and 9 bases from J, with 14 bases between. CDR3 sequence reads: CASSHQGYGEQFF. CDR3 DNA sequence: TGTGCCAGCAGTCACCAGGGTTATGGTGAGCAGTTCTTC.

The rearrangement joins TRBV10-3 to TRBJ1-5; no reliable D call. Trimming stripped 2 bases from V and 3 bases from J, with 11 bases between. Germline V lookup: CDR1 ENHRY, CDR2 SYGVKD. This CDR3 has 15 residues. The CDR3 spells CAISEGSTHNQPQHF. The CDR3 nucleotides are TGTGCCATCAGTGAGGGTAGCACCCACAATCAGCCCCAGCATTTT.

This sequence joins TRBV5-1 and TRBJ1-1; maybe TRBD1 (5 bases). There are 13 residues in the CDR3. The germline CDR1 and CDR2 sequences are SGHRS and YFSETQ. Trimming cost V 4 bases and J 4 bases, with 11 bases left between them. The CDR3 nucleotides read TGCGCCAGCAGCCGAGGGAGGGGCACTGAAGCTTTCTTT. This translates into CASSRGRGTEAFF.